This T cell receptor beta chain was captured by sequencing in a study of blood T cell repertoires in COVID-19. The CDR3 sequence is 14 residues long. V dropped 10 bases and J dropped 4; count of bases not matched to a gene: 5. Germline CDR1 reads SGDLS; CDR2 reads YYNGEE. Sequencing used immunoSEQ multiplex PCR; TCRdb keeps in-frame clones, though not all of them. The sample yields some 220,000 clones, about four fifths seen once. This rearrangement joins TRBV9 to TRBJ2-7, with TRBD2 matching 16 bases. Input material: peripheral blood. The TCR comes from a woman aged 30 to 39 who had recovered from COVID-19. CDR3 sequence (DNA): TGTGCCGGGACTAGCGGGAGGGCCACTTACGAGCAGTACTTC. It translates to CAGTSGRATYEQYF.